This T cell receptor beta chain is drawn from a study of blood T cell repertoires in COVID-19. Germline V CDR1 and CDR2: MNHEY, SMNVEV (reference sequence). Trimming cost V 2 bases and J 11 bases; bases outside gene matches: 9. The CDR3 spans 15 residues. Assay used: immunoSEQ multiplex PCR; TCRdb lists only in-frame clones, some missing. The sample shows hundreds of thousands of clones, 80% to 90% of them seen only once. Seattle researchers signed up patients amid active infection and tracked them longitudinally. The source of this sequence is a woman aged 70-85 years with COVID-19, enrolled during active disease. The sample consisted of peripheral blood. V is TRBV27 and J is TRBJ1-1; 12 bases match TRBD1. CDR3 loop: CASSLPPAGQGAAFF. CDR3 in DNA: TGTGCCAGCAGTTTACCTCCCGCGGGACAGGGGGCGGCTTTCTTT.